The clone carrying this T cell receptor beta chain is labeled as medium-sized. From the 5' RACE reads, TCRdb called clonotypes with MiXCR, one entry per CDR3 protein. The table shows about 27,000 distinct CDR3 sequences, with around 4.5% occurring only once. These data come from a study of early T cells in non-severe SARS-CoV-2 infection. Germline lookup yields CDR1 SGHVS and CDR2 FNYEAQ. The CDR3 length is 13 residues. V lost 3 bases to trimming and J lost 5 bases; unmatched junction nucleotides: 1. This TCR was sampled from an adult who was a healthcare worker with PCR-confirmed SARS-CoV-2 infection or an uninfected control (not recorded which). The V and J genes are TRBV7-6 and TRBJ2-3; 8 bases map to TRBD2. Specimen: whole blood. DNA for the CDR3: TGTGCCAGCAGCTTTAGCGGGAAAGATACGCAGTATTTT. Its translation is CASSFSGKDTQYF.